This section outlines one T cell receptor (beta chain) sequence together with its context. This sample is drawn from a study of blood T cell repertoires in COVID-19. About the study: Material from acute and convalescent COVID-19 was sourced from the United States, Italy and Spain. The analysed material was cDNA or gDNA that came from T cells, B-cell-depleted T cells, or PBMCs.

The germline V gene has CDR1 MNHNY and CDR2 SVGAGI (reference sequence). V was pared by 2 bases and J by 5 bases, with 9 bases between. The CDR3 consists of 13 residues. Original processing methods: Scientists estimated how many nucleated cells there were by amplifying reference gene primers. Sequenced by immunoSEQ multiplex PCR; TCRdb stores in-frame clones only, minus some. V and J calls and clone size follow that table, whereas D and trimming were derived from the DNA. In the table there are roughly 240,000 clones, roughly 88% of which are singletons. V usage is TRBV6-6 and J usage is TRBJ2-5; the D gene is possibly TRBD2 (5 bases). This TCR derives from a man aged 35 to 55 who had recovered from COVID-19. Material: peripheral blood. The CDR3 DNA reads TGTGCCAGCAGTTACCGAGGGTCTGAGACCCAGTACTTC. Protein sequence: CASSYRGSETQYF.